This section outlines one TCR beta chain sequence together with its context. Its cognate antigen has yet to be identified. Qualities for individual bases were not recorded, and no much larger clone is one base off. For sequencing of the TCRbeta CDR3 region, genomic DNA was extracted from the sorted cells. The immunoSEQ Assay was used to sequence the TCRbeta CDR3 regions. TCRdb limited this immuneACCESS table to in-frame rearrangements with V and J called. A share of clones is missing; checked studies link under half to unresolved V genes, and the rest is unexplained. The sample table holds roughly 36,000 clones, of which about 82% were seen once. The ten largest account for 21% of the sample. This record belongs to a study of OX40 agonist ivuxolimab in advanced cancers. About the investigation overall: Ivuxolimab, which targeted the costimulatory receptor OX40 (CD134), was an agonistic, fully human IgG2 monoclonal antibody. Intravenous ivuxolimab was administered to patients every 2 weeks at six dose levels: 0.01, 0.1, 0.3, 1.5, 3 and 10 mg/kg. Of the approximately 54 dose-escalation patients, hepatocellular carcinoma was present in about 20, melanoma in roughly 15, renal cell carcinoma in 9 and head and neck cancer in 9. In the dose-escalation cohort, approximately 82% of patients were male, and the mean age was 60 years with a range of roughly 23 to 79. Patients were allowed to have had prior anti-PD-1, anti-PD-L1 or anti-CTLA-4 therapy, and more than 35% of the dose-escalation patients had been treated with checkpoint inhibitors. Three dose-escalation patients achieved partial responses, one with hepatocellular carcinoma and two with cutaneous melanoma. Peripheral TCRbeta sequencing aimed to test whether ivuxolimab altered TCR sequence diversity and caused clonal T-cell expansion. The paper reports the monotherapy dose-escalation portion (N = 52 patients) of the phase I ivuxolimab trial. Overall study outcomes, separate from this receptor: In the 0.1-3.0 mg/kg groups, partial responders had among the lowest normalized peripheral clonal expansion, particularly in CD8+ T cells. At doses from 0.1 to 3.0 mg/kg, clonal expansion was seen in both CD4+ and CD8+ blood T cells between baseline and week 6. The antigen specificity of the peripheral T cells that underwent clonal expansion was not determined. Low levels of normalized T-cell clonal expansion were also seen in some patients who did not respond. After ivuxolimab, more expanded clones were found on average in CD8+ T cells than in CD4+ T cells.

The trial excluded patients who had a history of autoimmune disease or who were on systemic immunosuppression. Peripheral blood for TCR sequencing was collected from all dose cohorts at baseline, on cycle 4 day 1, and on cycle 7 day 1. Samples were obtained from an open-label, multicenter, first-in-human phase I dose-escalation trial of ivuxolimab. Adults with locally advanced or metastatic head and neck squamous cell, hepatocellular, melanoma or renal cell carcinoma were enrolled in the trial. Before TCR sequencing, CD4+ T cells and CD8+ T cells from peripheral blood were sorted into separate populations. The TCR comes from an adult with an advanced solid tumor such as melanoma, head and neck, liver or kidney cancer. The material sequenced was CD4+ or CD8+ T cells sorted from blood, taken in a trial of the OX40 agonist ivuxolimab.

This receptor has the CDR3 CAWSVDGTGSSYEQYF. At the DNA level, the sequence is TGTGCCTGGAGTGTGGACGGGACGGGGAGCTCCTACGAGCAGTACTTC. The chain links TRBV30 with TRBJ2-7; the D region is possibly TRBD1 or TRBD2, each matching across 5 bases. From the cysteine up to the phenylalanine, the CDR3 has a length of 16 residues. The retained sequence is limited to the CDR3, 48 bases, with the frame set at the first base. The germline V gene (reference sequence) gives CDR1 as GTSNPN and CDR2 as SVGIG. Trimming costs V 0 bases and J 0 bases, and their ends lie 15 bases apart.